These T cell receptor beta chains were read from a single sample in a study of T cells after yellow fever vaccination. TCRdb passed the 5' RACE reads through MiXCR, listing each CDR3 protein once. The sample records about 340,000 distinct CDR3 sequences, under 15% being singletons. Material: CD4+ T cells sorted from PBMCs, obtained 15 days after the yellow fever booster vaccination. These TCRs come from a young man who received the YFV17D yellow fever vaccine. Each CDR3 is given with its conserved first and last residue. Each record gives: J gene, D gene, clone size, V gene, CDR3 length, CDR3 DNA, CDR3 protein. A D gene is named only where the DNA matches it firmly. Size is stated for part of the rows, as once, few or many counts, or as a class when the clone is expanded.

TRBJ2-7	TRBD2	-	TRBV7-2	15	TGTGCCAGCAGCCTGCGGGGGGGCAAGGACTACGAGCAGTACTTC	CASSLRGGKDYEQYF
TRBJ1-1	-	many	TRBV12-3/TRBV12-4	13	TGTGCCAGCAGCTTAATGGGAAACACTGAAGCTTTCTTT	CASSLMGNTEAFF
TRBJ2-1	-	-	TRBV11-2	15	TGTGCCAGCAGACTATTCCGGGACTCGCCGGGTGAGCAGTTCTTC	CASRLFRDSPGEQFF
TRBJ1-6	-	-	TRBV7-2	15	TGTGCCAGCAGCTTAGGGCAGTGGGGTAATTCACCCCTCCACTTT	CASSLGQWGNSPLHF
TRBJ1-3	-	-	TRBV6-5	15	TGTGCCAGCAGGGACGCGGTCGGGTCTGGAAACACCATATATTTT	CASRDAVGSGNTIYF
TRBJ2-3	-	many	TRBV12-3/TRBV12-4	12	TGTGCCAGCAGGCCAAGCACAGATACGCAGTATTTT	CASRPSTDTQYF
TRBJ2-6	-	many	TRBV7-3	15	TGTGCCAGCAGCCGATCGCGCTCTGGGGCCAACGTCCTGACTTTC	CASSRSRSGANVLTF
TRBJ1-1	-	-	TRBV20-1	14	TGCAGTGCAAAGGGGCGGCCAGGGGACACTGAAGCTTTCTTT	CSAKGRPGDTEAFF
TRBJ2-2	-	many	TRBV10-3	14	TGTGCCAACCGAGGGACTGAGAACACCGGGGAGCTGTTTTTT	CANRGTENTGELFF
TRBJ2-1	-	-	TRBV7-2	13	TGTGCCAGCAGACGCGACGGCTACAATGAGCAGTTCTTC	CASRRDGYNEQFF
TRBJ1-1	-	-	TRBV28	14	TGTGCCAGCACATCTCCGGGACTGAACACTGAAGCTTTCTTT	CASTSPGLNTEAFF
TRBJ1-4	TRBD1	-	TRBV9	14	TGTGCCAGCAGCGTAACAGGGGGCGGTGAAAAACTGTTTTTT	CASSVTGGGEKLFF
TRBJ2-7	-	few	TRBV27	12	TGTGCCAGCAGCCAAGGAGTCTACGAGCAGTACTTC	CASSQGVYEQYF
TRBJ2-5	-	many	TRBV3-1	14	TGTGCCAGCAGCCACTCCCGGTACCAAGAGACCCAGTACTTC	CASSHSRYQETQYF
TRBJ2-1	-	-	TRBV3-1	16	TGTGCCAGCAGCCCTTCGGGGGCGGGGTCCTACAATGAGCAGTTCTTC	CASSPSGAGSYNEQFF
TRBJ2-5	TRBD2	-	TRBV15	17	TGTGCCACCAGCAGTAGTTTTTTCGGACTAGCAGAAAAGACCCAGTACTTC	CATSSSFFGLAEKTQYF
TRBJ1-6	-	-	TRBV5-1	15	TGCGCCAGCAGCTTTTCCCCCCTGGAGTATTCACCCCTCCACTTT	CASSFSPLEYSPLHF
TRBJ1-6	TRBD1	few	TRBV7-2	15	TGTGCCAGCAGCTTCGTCCCAGGGGGCGGTTCACCCCTCCACTTT	CASSFVPGGGSPLHF
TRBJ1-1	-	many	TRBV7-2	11	TGTGCCAGCACCCCCGGCAGAGAAGCTTTCTTT	CASTPGREAFF
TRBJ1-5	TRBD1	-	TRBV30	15	TGTGCCTGGAGAAGGCAGGGGGTCCCCAATCAGCCCCAGCATTTT	CAWRRQGVPNQPQHF
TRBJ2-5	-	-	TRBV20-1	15	TGCAGTGCTAGAGATCATAGGGGGGCACAAGAGACCCAGTACTTC	CSARDHRGAQETQYF
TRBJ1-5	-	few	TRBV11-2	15	TGTGCCAGCAGCTTAGACCAGGGGACGGGTCAGCCCCAGCATTTT	CASSLDQGTGQPQHF
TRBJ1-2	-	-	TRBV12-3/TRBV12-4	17	TGTGCCAGCAGTCTCCTACAGGTCCTCCGACTGAACTATGGCTACACCTTC	CASSLLQVLRLNYGYTF
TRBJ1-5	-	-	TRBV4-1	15	TGCGCCAGCAGGCCCGGCATAGGGAGAGCACAGCCCCAGCATTTT	CASRPGIGRAQPQHF
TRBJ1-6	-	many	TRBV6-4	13	TGTGCCAGCAGTGATAAAATTAATTCACCCCTCCACTTT	CASSDKINSPLHF
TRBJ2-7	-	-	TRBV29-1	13	TGCAGCGTTAACAGAGTAAACTCCTACGAGCAGTACTTC	CSVNRVNSYEQYF
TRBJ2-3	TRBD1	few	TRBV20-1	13	TGCAGTAAAACGGACAGGGGCACAGATACGCAGTATTTT	CSKTDRGTDTQYF
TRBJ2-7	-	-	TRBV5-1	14	TGCGCCAGCAGCTTGGGAGCCGTACCTGACGAGCAGTACTTC	CASSLGAVPDEQYF
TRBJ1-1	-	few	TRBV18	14	TGTGCCAGCTCACAGGCAGGGACAAACACTGAAGCTTTCTTT	CASSQAGTNTEAFF
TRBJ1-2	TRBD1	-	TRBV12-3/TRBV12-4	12	TGTGCCAGCAGTACACAGGACAGGTCCTACACCTTC	CASSTQDRSYTF
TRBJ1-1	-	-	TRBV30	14	TGTGCCTGGAGCTTTGGACAGTCGAACACTGAAGCTTTCTTT	CAWSFGQSNTEAFF
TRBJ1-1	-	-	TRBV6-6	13	TGTGCCAGCAGTCCCAAACCGAACACTGAAGCTTTCTTT	CASSPKPNTEAFF
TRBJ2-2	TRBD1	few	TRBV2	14	TGTGCCAGCAGTGGTCAGGGGGAAACCGGGGAGCTGTTTTTT	CASSGQGETGELFF
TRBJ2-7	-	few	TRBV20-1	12	TGCAGTGCTAGCTTGAATAGTTACGAGCAGTACTTC	CSASLNSYEQYF
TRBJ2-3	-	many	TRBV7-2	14	TGTGCCAGCAGCTTACAGGCTAGTGCAGATACGCAGTATTTT	CASSLQASADTQYF
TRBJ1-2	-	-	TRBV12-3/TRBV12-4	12	TGTGCCAGCACCTACAGCGAGTATGGCTACACCTTC	CASTYSEYGYTF
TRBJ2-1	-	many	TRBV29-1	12	TGCAGCGTTGCCGGCCCGAGAATTGAGCAGTTCTTC	CSVAGPRIEQFF
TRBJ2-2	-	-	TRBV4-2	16	TGTGCCAGCAGCCGAGATCTGGTGGGGTACACCGGGGAGCTGTTTTTT	CASSRDLVGYTGELFF
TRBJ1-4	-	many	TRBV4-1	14	TGCGCCAGCAGCCAAGTTCAAGGGGAGGAAAAACTGTTTTTT	CASSQVQGEEKLFF
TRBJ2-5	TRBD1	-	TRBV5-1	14	TGCGCCAGCAGCAAGGGACAGGGGCCGGGGACCCAGTACTTC	CASSKGQGPGTQYF
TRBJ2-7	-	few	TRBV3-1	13	TGTGCCAGCAGCCTTACCGACTCCTCCGGGCAGTACTTC	CASSLTDSSGQYF
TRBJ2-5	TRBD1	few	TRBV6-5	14	TGTGCCAGCAGAATGACAGGGGGTCAAGAGACCCAGTACTTC	CASRMTGGQETQYF
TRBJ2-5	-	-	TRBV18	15	TGTGCCAGCTCACCACGAACAGGGTCGGAAGAGACCCAGTACTTC	CASSPRTGSEETQYF
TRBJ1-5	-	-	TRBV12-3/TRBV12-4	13	TGTGCCAGCAGTTTAGGCTTGGAACAGCCCCAGCATTTT	CASSLGLEQPQHF
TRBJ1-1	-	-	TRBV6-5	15	TGTGCCAGCAGTTACGGGATGGTATGGGACACTGAAGCTTTCTTT	CASSYGMVWDTEAFF
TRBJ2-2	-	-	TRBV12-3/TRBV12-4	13	TGTGCCAGCAGTTTTGTGGTTGTCGGCGAGCTGTTTTTT	CASSFVVVGELFF
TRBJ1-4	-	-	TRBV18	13	TGTGCCAGCTCACGTGACACTAATGAAAAACTGTTTTTT	CASSRDTNEKLFF
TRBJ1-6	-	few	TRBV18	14	TGTGCCAGCTCACCGGGCACAGATGGTTCACCCCTCCACTTT	CASSPGTDGSPLHF
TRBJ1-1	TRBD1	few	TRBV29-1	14	TGCAGCGCTAACCCCGGGACAGCGAACACTGAAGCTTTCTTT	CSANPGTANTEAFF